These 13 T cell receptor beta chains originate from one sample sequenced in a study of blood T cell repertoires in COVID-19. Clones were sequenced by immunoSEQ multiplex PCR, and TCRdb holds only the in-frame ones, with some missing. This table has more than 200,000 clones, 65% to 85% appearing once. Sequenced material: peripheral blood. Source of these receptors: a man aged 45 to 65 with active or convalescent COVID-19.

The chain uses TRBV30 and TRBJ1-1; 9 bases map to TRBD1. CDR3 length: 13 amino acids. J lost 0 bases, V lost 5 bases, and 1 base had no gene match. Germline loops: CDR1 GTSNPN, CDR2 SVGIG (reference sequence). As DNA, the CDR3 is TGTGCCTGGGGACAGGGGTTGAACACTGAAGCTTTCTTT. The encoded protein is CAWGQGLNTEAFF.

The chain employs TRBV9 and TRBJ2-5; TRBD2 matches at 8 bases. After removal of 4 bases from V and 5 bases from J, the junction contained 13 bases not matched to a gene. The germline V gene has CDR1 SGDLS and CDR2 YYNGEE. The CDR3 contains 16 residues. The CDR3 reads CASSPQPGLGGETQYF. The CDR3 nucleotides are TGTGCCAGCAGCCCCCAACCGGGACTAGGTGGGGAGACCCAGTACTTC.

V gene TRBV30 combines with J gene TRBJ2-6; 7 bases fit TRBD1. Germline-derived CDR1 and CDR2 are GTSNPN and SVGIG (reference sequence). This CDR3 has 17 residues. The trim removed 8 bases at V and 0 bases at J, leaving 13 bases unmatched. Here the CDR3 DNA reads TGTGCCAGTGAACTGAGGGGGCGCTCCTCTGGGGCCAACGTCCTGACTTTC. This translates into CASELRGRSSGANVLTF.

The chain joins TRBV7-3 to TRBJ2-2; 8 nucleotides match TRBD1. Germline V gives CDR1 SGHTA, CDR2 FQGTGA. J gave up 4 bases and V 4 bases, and 2 bases lay outside the gene matches. This CDR3 has 14 residues. In nucleotides, the CDR3 is TGTGCCAGCAGCTACGACAGGGGCACCGGGGAGCTGTTTTTT. Protein: CASSYDRGTGELFF. The variable domain in full, with the rest retrieved from reference TRBV7-3 and TRBJ2-2, is GAGVSQTPSNKVTEKGKYVELRCDPISGHTALYWYRQSLGQGPEFLIYFQGTGAADDSGLPNDRFFAVRPEGSVSTLKIQRTERGDSAVYLCASSYDRGTGELFFGEGSRLTVL.

The chain carries TRBV2 and TRBJ2-3; D is undetermined. The germline V gene encodes CDR1 SNHLY and CDR2 FYNNEI. The length of the CDR3 is 13 residues. V was cut by 7 bases and J by 1 base, with 9 bases left in between. CDR3 sequence reads: CASIRQGTDTQYF. CDR3 in DNA: TGTGCCAGCATAAGGCAGGGCACAGATACGCAGTATTTT.

The V call is TRBV27, the J call TRBJ1-5; perhaps TRBD1 as D (5 bases). V dropped 2 bases and J dropped 6 bases, with 14 bases sitting between them. Germline V gene data show CDR1 as MNHEY and CDR2 as SMNVEV (reference sequence). There are 15 residues in the CDR3. The CDR3 reads CASSLSWQGGQPQHF. The CDR3 nucleotides read TGTGCCAGCAGTTTAAGTTGGCAGGGCGGTCAGCCCCAGCATTTT.

This clone appeared a few times. The chain combines TRBV7-2 with TRBJ1-1, with TRBD1 matching 7 bases. V lost 4 bases and J lost 8; bases outside the gene matches: 4. CDR3 size: 12 residues. The germline CDR1 and CDR2 sequences are SGHTA and FQGNSA. CDR3 protein: CASSYRGGEAFF. The CDR3 bases are TGTGCCAGCAGCTACAGGGGCGGGGAAGCTTTCTTT.

V and J are TRBV19 and TRBJ1-1, with D hard to call. The CDR3 has 14 amino acids. Trimming took 6 bases from V and 0 from J, leaving 11 bases between them. CDR1 and CDR2 from the germline V gene are LNHDA and SQIVND (reference sequence). The CDR3 sequence is CASSFSVMNTEAFF. For the CDR3, the DNA is TGTGCCAGTAGCTTTTCGGTAATGAACACTGAAGCTTTCTTT.

This rearrangement joins TRBV3-1 (or the pseudogene TRBV3-2) to TRBJ2-3, with D unclear. Trimming shortened V by 0 bases and J by 0 bases, and 7 bases separated the two germline ends. This CDR3 contains 15 residues. Germline V gives CDR1 LGHDT, CDR2 YNNKEL (reference sequence). CDR3 in DNA: TGTGCCAGCAGCCAAGATATAATTAGCACAGATACGCAGTATTTT. Translated, it gives CASSQDIISTDTQYF.

This clone was seen a few times. This rearrangement joins TRBV7-2 to TRBJ1-5; D possibly corresponds to TRBD1 (6 bases). The CDR3 is 15 residues long. Trimming took off 1 base at V and 7 bases at J, with 14 bases between the two ends. Per the germline V gene, CDR1 is SGHTA and CDR2 is FQGNSA. The CDR3 DNA follows: TGTGCCAGCAGCTTAGGGGCAGATCAGGGGCAGCCCCAGCATTTT. Its translation: CASSLGADQGQPQHF.

CDR3 in DNA: TGTGCCAGCAGCCAAGAAGGACTCGAGCAGTACTTC. Residues: CASSQEGLEQYF. This chain uses TRBV3-1 (or the pseudogene TRBV3-2) with TRBJ2-7; D perhaps matches TRBD2 (5 bases). Between the trimmed V and J ends, which lost 0 bases and 6 bases, there was a span of 6 bases. The germline gives CDR1 LGHDT, CDR2 YNNKEL (reference sequence). CDR3 length: 12 amino acids.

The chain links TRBV28 to TRBJ1-2; 9 positions agree with TRBD1. The CDR3 runs 15 residues. The germline V gene encodes CDR1 MDHEN and CDR2 SYDVKM. V gave up 5 bases and J gave up 5 bases; unmatched junction bases: 9. The CDR3 bases are TGTGCCAGCAGTGACACCCAACAGGGGGCGTATGGCTACACCTTC. It yields the protein CASSDTQQGAYGYTF.

The chain has TRBV20-1 and TRBJ1-1, with 7 bases lining up with TRBD1. The CDR3 is 17 residues long. The J segment lost 6 bases and the V segment lost 3 bases, leaving 19 bases of the junction unmatched. CDR1 is DFQATT, CDR2 SNEGSKA, per germline (reference sequence). CDR3 DNA sequence: TGCAGTGCTAGTTTTCTTGGGGACTGGGACAGTCGGTCTGAAGCTTTCTTT. Translation: CSASFLGDWDSRSEAFF.